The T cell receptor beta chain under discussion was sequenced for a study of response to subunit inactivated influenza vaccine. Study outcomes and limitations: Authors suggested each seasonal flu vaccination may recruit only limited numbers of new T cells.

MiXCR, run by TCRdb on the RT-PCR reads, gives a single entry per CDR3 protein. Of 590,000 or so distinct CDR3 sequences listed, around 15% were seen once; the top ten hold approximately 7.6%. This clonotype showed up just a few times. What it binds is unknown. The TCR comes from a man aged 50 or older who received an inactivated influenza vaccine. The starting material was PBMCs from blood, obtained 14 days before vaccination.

The CDR3 region has the DNA TGCGCCAGCAGCCAAGAGGGACGGGCAACTAACTATGGCTACACCTTC. Translating it yields CASSQEGRATNYGYTF. V usage is TRBV4-1 and J usage is TRBJ1-2; a possible D gene is TRBD1 (5 bases). Per the germline V gene, CDR1 is MGHRA and CDR2 is YSYEKL. V gave up 0 bases and J gave up 0 bases, with 11 bases separating them. CDR3 length equals 16 residues.